The T cell receptor beta chain described here comes from a study of blood T cell repertoires in COVID-19. The junction had 2 bases not matched to a gene; V was cut back by 2 bases and J by 3 bases. CDR1 is SGHVS, CDR2 FNYEAQ, per germline. The CDR3 runs 14 residues. Per the original methods: By means of reference gene primer amplification, nucleated cell counts were estimated. Assay used: immunoSEQ multiplex PCR; TCRdb lists only in-frame clones, some missing. Clonal size and the V and J genes are those of that table, whereas D and trimming came from the DNA. The sample shows 130,000 to 150,000 clones, 75% to 85% of them seen only once.

The origin of this receptor is a man aged 55 to 70 with active or convalescent COVID-19. Sequencing was done on a sample of peripheral blood. The chain is built from TRBV7-6 and TRBJ2-5; 8 positions agree with TRBD2. This chain's CDR3 is CASSLLAGKETQYF. DNA of the CDR3: TGTGCCAGCAGCTTACTAGCGGGCAAAGAGACCCAGTACTTC.